What follows is one T cell receptor (beta chain) and its context. These data belong to a study of T cell changes during pregnancy in multiple sclerosis. Germline values: CDR1 LNHDA, CDR2 SQIVND (reference sequence). The CDR3 spans 16 residues. V lost 1 base, J lost 6 bases, and 8 bases stayed unmatched. Clones were sequenced by immunoSEQ multiplex PCR, and TCRdb holds only the in-frame ones, with some missing. The data contain over 45,000 clones, 85% to 90% of them singletons. This receptor was identified in a female donor with multiple sclerosis, enrolled in a pregnancy study. Source: CD4+ T cells from peripheral blood mononuclear cells, taken in the first trimester of pregnancy. The chain has TRBV19 and TRBJ2-1; 8 bases map to TRBD1. The CDR3 nucleotides read TGTGCCAGTAGTATAGGTCGACAGGGGTATTTCAATGAGCAGTTCTTC. It encodes CASSIGRQGYFNEQFF.